This note documents a single T cell receptor (beta chain) sequence. The antigen remains unidentified. The CDR3 contains 16 residues. Germline V lookup: CDR1 SGHRS, CDR2 YFSETQ. V lost 0 bases to trimming and J lost 0 bases, with 11 bases between them. These data come from a study of T cell responses to AZD1222 COVID-19 vaccine. General observations from the study: Unmutated variant regions are reportedly the target of nearly half of TCRs that are spike-specific. With two AZD1222 doses given, Spike-specific TCR breadth and depth both rose. At baseline, seropositivity was found in only six or seven AZD1222 recipients.

The repertoire was sequenced with immunoSEQ multiplex PCR; TCRdb's copy has only in-frame clones and lacks some. Of 130,000 to 150,000 clones listed, 88% are singletons. The source material was peripheral blood, sampled on day 0 of MenACWY control vaccination. The V and J genes are TRBV5-1 and TRBJ2-3; possibly TRBD1 for D (5 bases). This receptor was identified in an adult in good health. CDR3 sequence (DNA): TGCGCCAGCAGCTTGGCCTCAGGGATTAGCACAGATACGCAGTATTTT. Translation gives CASSLASGISTDTQYF.